Presented here are 15 T cell receptor beta chains from one specimen sequenced in a study of human T cells and chemical hapten exposure (dated by TCRdb to about 2021). The sample's time point label is to be understood as: healthy volunteer bleed at 6 weeks. Total RNA was extracted from unfractionated whole blood collected in Tempus Blood RNA tubes. The library relied on RACE. The run used a NextSeq 500. TCRdb handled the public reads itself, with Q25 trimming in fastp and clone calling in MiXCR, and kept productive beta chains. When rows share a CDR3 protein, they turn into one entry using the most common DNA and genes. The sample table records about 45,000 distinct CDR3 sequences; around 3.6% of these occur just once. The ten biggest clones cover 5.6% of the sample. Sequences were obtained from whole blood. The receptors shown here come from a human donor in good health. Some clones in this sample may be carry-over from other donors' samples.

This clonotype was found a few times. The gene calls are TRBV12-3 or TRBV12-4 and TRBJ2-3, with 13 bases lining up with TRBD2. The CDR3 length is 19 residues. The V segment lost 3 bases and the J segment 2 bases; nucleotides outside the gene matches: 11. The CDR3 nucleotides are TGTGCCAGCAGTTTCCTCTTAAAGACTAGCGGGAGGAACACAGATACGCAGTATTTT. The encoded protein is CASSFLLKTSGRNTDTQYF.

This clonotype came up many times. The genes are TRBV18 and TRBJ1-3; D may be TRBD1 (6 bases). The V end was cut by 3 bases, the J end by 0 bases, with 15 bases between. This CDR3 contains 17 residues. The germline V gene has CDR1 KGHSH and CDR2 LQKENI. The CDR3 nucleotides are TGTGCCAGCTCACCGTCGAGGGGGACACCCTCTGGAAACACCATATATTTT. Amino acid sequence: CASSPSRGTPSGNTIYF.

This clonotype appeared many times. The J gene is TRBJ2-7, the V gene TRBV7-9; D is tentatively TRBD1 or TRBD2 (5 bases each). The V gene's germline CDR1 is SEHNR and CDR2 FQNEAQ (reference sequence). The CDR3 sequence is 17 residues long. Trimming removed 2 bases at V and 2 bases at J, with 19 bases between. The CDR3, as DNA: TGTGCCAGCAGCTTATCCAGCCGGGACGTTCGAACCTACGAGCAGTACTTC. This gives the protein CASSLSSRDVRTYEQYF. Together with reference TRBV7-9 and TRBJ2-7, the CDR3 gives the full variable domain: DTGVSQNPRHKITKRGQNVTFRCDPISEHNRLYWYRQTLGQGPEFLTYFQNEAQLEKSRLLSDRFSAERPKGSFSTLEIQRTEQGDSAMYLCASSLSSRDVRTYEQYFGPGTRLTVT.

This clonotype has at least ten counts. The chain combines TRBV30 with TRBJ1-1; no clear D. The ends were cut back, 5 bases at V and 2 bases at J, with 12 bases in the middle. The V gene's germline CDR1 is GTSNPN and CDR2 SVGIG (reference sequence). This CDR3 is 13 amino acids long. CDR3 protein: CAWGYTVNTEAFF. The DNA for the CDR3 is TGTGCCTGGGGGTATACAGTTAACACTGAAGCTTTCTTT.

The table lists this clonotype with many counts. V is TRBV29-1 and J is TRBJ1-2, with unresolved D. Deletions cut 5 bases from V and 2 bases from J, with 12 bases between. Germline CDR1 is SQVTM and CDR2 is ANQGSEA. The CDR3 is 13 residues long. DNA for the CDR3: TGCAGCGTTCCCTACAAGGGCAACTATGGCTACACCTTC. As protein: CSVPYKGNYGYTF.

This clonotype was counted at least ten times. The genes are TRBV6-5 and TRBJ2-4, with 7 bases fitting TRBD2. The CDR3 contains 14 residues. V dropped 4 bases and J dropped 2; count of bases not matched to a gene: 2. The germline gives CDR1 MNHEY, CDR2 SVGAGI. The CDR3 DNA is TGTGCCAGCAGTTGGGGGGGGTCCAAAAACATTCAGTACTTC. It yields the protein CASSWGGSKNIQYF.

This clonotype showed up just a few times. The chain combines TRBV7-8 with TRBJ2-7; possibly TRBD1 or TRBD2 for D (5 bases each). V was clipped by 6 bases and J by 6 bases, with 21 bases between them. CDR1 SGHVS and CDR2 FQNEAQ come from the germline V gene. The CDR3 consists of 15 residues. The CDR3 nucleotides read TGTGCCAGCAGATTGAACCGGGACCCAAAAAGCGAGCAGTACTTC. It is translated as CASRLNRDPKSEQYF.

Many counts were recorded for this clonotype. This rearrangement joins TRBV28 to TRBJ2-4, with 9 bases lining up with TRBD2. Germline values: CDR1 MDHEN, CDR2 SYDVKM. The CDR3 consists of 15 residues. With V trimmed by 5 bases and J by 10 bases, 12 bases remained unmatched. The CDR3 loop reads CASSHGMALAGIQYF. Here the CDR3 DNA reads TGTGCCAGCAGTCATGGGATGGCCCTAGCGGGAATTCAGTACTTC.

This clonotype was picked up many times. The chain is built from TRBV20-1 and TRBJ1-3; D uncertain. In germline, CDR1 is DFQATT, CDR2 SNEGSKA (reference sequence). The CDR3 totals 13 residues. Trimming pared 3 bases from V and 4 bases from J, leaving 10 bases between. CDR3 nucleotide sequence: TGCAGTGCTAGTGTGCCCCCCGGAAACACCATATATTTT. Its protein is CSASVPPGNTIYF.

This clonotype has a handful of counts. The J gene is TRBJ2-3, the V gene TRBV18; no firm D call. The CDR3 covers 16 residues. Germline V gene data show CDR1 as KGHSH and CDR2 as LQKENI. Trimming took off 2 bases at V and 0 bases at J, with 12 bases between the two ends. Here the CDR3 DNA reads TGTGCCAGCTCACCATCTCCAGCGAAAAGCACAGATACGCAGTATTTT. It encodes CASSPSPAKSTDTQYF.

This clonotype was counted many times. The V gene is TRBV5-5, the J gene TRBJ1-2; D remains ambiguous. CDR3 size: 11 residues. Germline V gives CDR1 SGHKS, CDR2 YYEKEE (reference sequence). Trimming pared 2 bases from V and 5 bases from J, leaving 4 bases between. CDR3 residues: CASSLAYGYTF. Written as DNA, the CDR3 is TGTGCCAGCAGCTTAGCATATGGCTACACCTTC.

The CDR3 DNA sequence: TGTGCCATCAGTGAAGGCGGATTTAGCAATCAGCCCCAGCATTTT. Its protein is CAISEGGFSNQPQHF. The chain couples TRBV10-3 to TRBJ1-5; D call uncertain. V was pared by 3 bases and J by 0 bases, with 9 bases between. The CDR3 loop spans 15 amino acids. The germline V gene has CDR1 ENHRY and CDR2 SYGVKD.

In this sample, this clonotype turned up many times. The chain is built from TRBV12-3 or TRBV12-4 and TRBJ2-7; 8 nucleotides match TRBD1. The CDR3 sequence is 15 residues long. The V gene end was trimmed by 7 bases and the J gene end by 0 bases; junction bases not matched to a gene: 8. The CDR3 nucleotides read TGTGCCAGCACCGCGACAGGGGTCAGCTCCTACGAGCAGTACTTC. Its translation is CASTATGVSSYEQYF.

This clonotype was counted many times. The V gene is TRBV7-8, the J gene TRBJ1-2; possibly TRBD1 for D (6 bases). The germline V gene has CDR1 SGHVS and CDR2 FQNEAQ. This CDR3 region has 14 residues. Trimming shortened V by 5 bases and J by 2 bases, and 12 bases separated the two germline ends. Here the CDR3 DNA reads TGTGCCAGCAGCCGGCGGGGGACAAACTATGGCTACACCTTC. Protein sequence: CASSRRGTNYGYTF.

There are many counts of this clonotype. The chain employs TRBV12-3 or TRBV12-4 and TRBJ2-7, with D maybe TRBD1 (6 bases). The CDR3 extends over 12 amino acids. The V end was cut by 5 bases, the J end by 4 bases, with 9 bases between. CDR3 DNA: TGTGCCAGCAGTCCTCAGGGGTACGAGCAGTACTTC. Protein sequence: CASSPQGYEQYF.